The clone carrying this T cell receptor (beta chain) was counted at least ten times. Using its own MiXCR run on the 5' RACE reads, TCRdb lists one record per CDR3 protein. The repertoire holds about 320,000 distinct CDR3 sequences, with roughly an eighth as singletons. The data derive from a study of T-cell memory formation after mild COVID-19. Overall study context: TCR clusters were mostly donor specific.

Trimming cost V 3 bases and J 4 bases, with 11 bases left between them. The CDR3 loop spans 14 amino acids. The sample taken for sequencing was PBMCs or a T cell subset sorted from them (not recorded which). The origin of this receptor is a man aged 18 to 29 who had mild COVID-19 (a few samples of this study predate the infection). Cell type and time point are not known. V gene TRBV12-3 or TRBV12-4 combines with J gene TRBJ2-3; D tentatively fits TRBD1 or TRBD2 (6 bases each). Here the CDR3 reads CASSFGGLADTQYF. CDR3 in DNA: TGTGCCAGCAGTTTCGGGGGCTTGGCAGATACGCAGTATTTT.